These 32 T cell receptor beta chains were sequenced from one sample in a study of T cells after yellow fever vaccination (dated by TCRdb to about 2019). The library was produced with 5' RACE. Sequenced on an Illumina HiSeq 2500. TCRdb reprocessed the public reads (quality trimming at Q25 with fastp, clone calling with MiXCR) and kept in-frame beta chains. A single entry per CDR3 protein holds the most common genes and DNA from its merged rows. For this sample there are about 240,000 distinct CDR3 sequences; 6% to 7.5% appear just once. The ten most abundant clones make up roughly 0.93% of the sample. The treatment or condition label for this specimen denotes: live attenuated yellow fever vaccine strain. The material sequenced was CD4+ T cells sorted from PBMCs, taken 15 days after the yellow fever booster vaccination. The receptors come from a man aged 30-40 years who received the YFV17D yellow fever vaccine.

The chain joins TRBV20-1 to TRBJ2-7; the match to TRBD2 covers 15 bases. With V trimmed by 4 bases and J by 3 bases, 4 bases remained unmatched. This CDR3 spans 15 amino acids. CDR1 is DFQATT, CDR2 SNEGSKA, per germline (reference sequence). As DNA, the CDR3 is TGCAGTGCTACGGGACTAGCGGGAGGTAGCTACGAGCAGTACTTC. Translation: CSATGLAGGSYEQYF.

This clonotype was recorded at least ten times. V usage is TRBV5-1 and J usage is TRBJ2-5, with a weak D call TRBD1 (6 bases). The V end was cut by 0 bases, the J end by 4 bases, with 10 bases between. CDR3 length equals 14 residues. Germline values: CDR1 SGHRS, CDR2 YFSETQ. The CDR3 DNA reads TGCGCCAGCAGCTTGGGCGCAGGGGTAGAGACCCAGTACTTC. Amino acid sequence: CASSLGAGVETQYF.

This clonotype turned up a few times. J is TRBJ1-2 and V is TRBV5-1, with unresolved D. CDR3 length: 13 amino acids. V was pared by 1 base and J by 3 bases, with 7 bases between. CDR1 is SGHRS, CDR2 YFSETQ, per germline. The CDR3 DNA reads as TGCGCCAGCAGCTTGTCGGGGTACTATGGCTACACCTTC. It specifies CASSLSGYYGYTF.

The chain links TRBV20-1 to TRBJ1-2; 8 positions match TRBD1. Germline CDR1 reads DFQATT; CDR2 reads SNEGSKA (reference sequence). This CDR3 is built from 13 residues. V shed 3 bases and J 5 bases; nucleotides not matched to a gene: 5. CDR3 region: CSASFTGGYGYTF. DNA of the CDR3: TGCAGTGCTAGTTTTACAGGGGGTTATGGCTACACCTTC.

This clonotype was seen more than once but under ten times. This chain joins TRBV6-5 and TRBJ2-5, with D unclear. This CDR3 has 15 residues. The germline gives CDR1 MNHEY, CDR2 SVGAGI. Trimming cost V 0 bases and J 3 bases, with 11 bases left between them. CDR3 nucleotide sequence: TGTGCCAGCAGTTACTCCCCCAATAAGGAAGAGACCCAGTACTTC. This sequence encodes CASSYSPNKEETQYF.

This clonotype was seen only a few times. The chain recombines TRBV29-1 with TRBJ2-1; TRBD2 aligns across 8 bases. The trim removed 2 bases at V and 3 bases at J, leaving 3 bases unmatched. In germline, CDR1 is SQVTM, CDR2 ANQGSEA. The CDR3 is 14 residues long. The DNA of the CDR3 is TGCAGCGTTGAAACTAGCGGCCACTACAATGAGCAGTTCTTC. Translation gives CSVETSGHYNEQFF.

In its sample, this clonotype was seen a few times. J is TRBJ2-7 and V is TRBV7-8; D is unclear. The ends were cut back, 5 bases at V and 4 bases at J, with 15 bases in the middle. The CDR3 is 14 amino acids. Germline V gives CDR1 SGHVS, CDR2 FQNEAQ. CDR3 protein: CASSPGSRNYEQYF. CDR3 in DNA: TGTGCCAGCAGCCCCGGTAGCAGGAATTACGAGCAGTACTTC.

As to this clonotype: Since a much larger clone is just one base distant, this may be a read error. This chain links TRBV7-9 with TRBJ2-7; D is perhaps TRBD2 (6 bases). This CDR3 contains 17 residues. V was shortened by 4 bases and J by 3 bases, with 22 bases between the two germline ends. Germline V CDR1 and CDR2: SEHNR, FQNEAQ (reference sequence). The CDR3 DNA reads as TGTGCCAGCAGCTCCGGGGTAGCGGTGGATAAAGTCTACGAGCAGTACTTC. Translation: CASSSGVAVDKVYEQYF.

This clonotype was counted at least ten times. Here the CDR3 reads CASSYLQGSGYTF. Written as DNA, the CDR3 is TGTGCCAGCAGTTACCTCCAGGGGAGCGGCTACACCTTC. The chain carries TRBV6-5 and TRBJ1-2, with a possible D match to TRBD1 (6 bases). Trimming removed 2 bases from V and 8 bases from J, with 12 bases in between. Germline values: CDR1 MNHEY, CDR2 SVGAGI. The CDR3 spans 13 residues.

V gene TRBV11-2 combines with J gene TRBJ2-3, with 16 bases fitting TRBD2. Germline CDR1 and CDR2: SGHAT and FQNNGV. This CDR3 region has 20 residues. V shed 2 bases, J shed 5 bases, and the junction held 13 bases outside the gene matches. The CDR3 nucleotides read TGTGCCAGCAGCTTAAGGCCCCCGGGACTAGCGGGAGGGCTCCAAGATACGCAGTATTTT. Its translation: CASSLRPPGLAGGLQDTQYF.

There are a few counts of this clonotype. V is TRBV4-3 and J is TRBJ2-1; D remains ambiguous. The CDR3 length is 15 residues. The V and J ends lost 4 bases and 4 bases respectively, with 14 bases between them. Per the germline V gene, CDR1 is LGHNA and CDR2 is YSLEER. The CDR3 nucleotides read TGCGCCAGCAGCCTCGCGTTGGTCCCGTACAATGAGCAGTTCTTC. As protein: CASSLALVPYNEQFF.

This clonotype was detected many times. This chain links TRBV29-1 with TRBJ2-7, with 12 bases lining up with TRBD2. V dropped 5 bases and J dropped 4; count of bases not matched to a gene: 6. This CDR3 has 14 amino acids. Germline V lookup: CDR1 SQVTM, CDR2 ANQGSEA. This CDR3 reads CSVRPSGRAYEQYF. Here the CDR3 DNA reads TGCAGCGTTAGACCTAGCGGGAGGGCGTACGAGCAGTACTTC.

In its sample, this clonotype was seen many times. The rearrangement joins TRBV4-3 to TRBJ2-1, with 9 positions matching TRBD2. This CDR3 has 15 amino acids. Germline loops: CDR1 LGHNA, CDR2 YSLEER. Trimming took 1 base from V and 7 from J; bases not matched to a gene: 5. The CDR3 sequence is CASSQGTSGYNEQFF. The CDR3 nucleotides are TGCGCCAGCAGCCAAGGTACTAGCGGGTATAATGAGCAGTTCTTC.

This clonotype has just a few counts. The chain combines TRBV7-9 with TRBJ1-3, with D hard to call. This CDR3 is built from 14 residues. Trimming removed 7 bases from V and 1 base from J, with 11 bases in between. Germline assignment: CDR1 SEHNR and CDR2 FQNEAQ (reference sequence). The CDR3 reads CASTHRRSGNTIYF. The CDR3 DNA reads as TGTGCCAGCACTCATAGAAGGTCTGGAAACACCATATATTTT.

This clonotype was detected only a few times. The rearrangement links TRBV12-3 or TRBV12-4 to TRBJ2-7; no clear D. Trimming cost V 6 bases and J 4 bases, with 19 bases left between them. The CDR3 runs 15 residues. The CDR3, as DNA: TGTGCCAGCAGCACTGAGGTGGGTTCGATTTACGAGCAGTACTTC. This gives the protein CASSTEVGSIYEQYF.

The chain combines TRBV11-3 with TRBJ2-3, with TRBD2 identical over 8 bases. Unmatched junction bases numbered 4, after V lost 5 bases and J lost 3 bases. This CDR3 has 14 amino acids. Germline CDR1 reads SGHNT; CDR2 reads YENEEA. The CDR3 DNA follows: TGTGCCAGCAGCGTAGCGGGACGGACAGATACGCAGTATTTT. Its protein is CASSVAGRTDTQYF.

This clonotype was counted at least ten times. The chain carries TRBV7-2 and TRBJ2-1; D might be TRBD1 or TRBD2, each matching 5 bases. The CDR3 runs to 13 residues. The germline V and J ends were trimmed by 8 bases and 2 bases, with 10 bases remaining between them. Germline-derived CDR1 and CDR2 are SGHTA and FQGNSA. CDR3 in amino acids: CASWVGAYNEQFF. CDR3 in DNA: TGTGCCAGCTGGGTGGGGGCCTACAATGAGCAGTTCTTC.

The chain joins TRBV5-1 to TRBJ1-2; D is unclear. Per the germline V gene, CDR1 is SGHRS and CDR2 is YFSETQ. V lost 0 bases and J lost 2, with 8 bases in between. The CDR3 length is 14 residues. CDR3 loop: CASSLDGRNYGYTF. The DNA for the CDR3 is TGCGCCAGCAGCTTGGATGGTCGCAACTATGGCTACACCTTC. Full variable domain (missing parts from reference TRBV5-1 and TRBJ1-2): KAGVTQTPRYLIKTRGQQVTLSCSPISGHRSVSWYQQTPGQGLQFLFEYFSETQRNKGNFPGRFSGRQFSNSRSEMNVSTLELGDSALYLCASSLDGRNYGYTFGSGTRLTVV.

This clonotype was counted a few times. The gene calls are TRBV4-3 and TRBJ2-5; no clear D. The CDR3 runs to 13 residues. V gave up 3 bases and J gave up 5 bases, with 10 bases separating them. Germline CDR1 and CDR2: LGHNA and YSLEER. The CDR3 nucleotides are TGCGCCAGCAGCCACCCTGGGGATGAGACCCAGTACTTC. Protein product: CASSHPGDETQYF.

In DNA, the CDR3 is TGTGCCAGCAGCTTGGGACTAGCGGAAGCCTATAGCACAGATACGCAGTATTTT. Its translation: CASSLGLAEAYSTDTQYF. The rearrangement uses TRBV7-8 and TRBJ2-3; 11 bases agree with TRBD2. CDR1 is SGHVS and CDR2 is FQNEAQ in the germline V gene. V dropped 3 bases and J dropped 0; count of bases not matched to a gene: 8. The CDR3 is 18 amino acids.

This clonotype was counted only a few times. This rearrangement joins TRBV11-2 to TRBJ2-1; D is uncertain. V was pared by 0 bases and J by 4 bases, with 7 bases between. This CDR3 has 14 amino acids. Per germline, CDR1 SGHAT and CDR2 FQNNGV. CDR3 DNA: TGTGCCAGCAGCTTAGAAAGGGCGTACAATGAGCAGTTCTTC. Protein sequence: CASSLERAYNEQFF.

CDR3 nucleotides: TGTGCCAGCAGCGTAGAACTAGCAGCCCCTCCAGATACGCAGTATTTT. This translates into CASSVELAAPPDTQYF. V gene TRBV9 combines with J gene TRBJ2-3; tentatively, D is TRBD2 (6 bases). Between the trimmed V and J ends, which lost 0 bases and 4 bases, there was a span of 15 bases. Germline values: CDR1 SGDLS, CDR2 YYNGEE. This CDR3 has 16 amino acids.

This clonotype was recorded a few times. The chain joins TRBV20-1 to TRBJ2-7; 7 bases match TRBD2. The CDR3 is made up of 15 amino acids. J gave up 3 bases and V 3 bases, and 11 bases lay outside the gene matches. Germline V CDR1 and CDR2: DFQATT, SNEGSKA (reference sequence). The CDR3 DNA follows: TGCAGTGCTAGGGCGGCGGGAGAAGCGGACTACGAGCAGTACTTC. Protein: CSARAAGEADYEQYF.

This clonotype showed up just a few times. V and J are TRBV28 and TRBJ2-1, with D uncertain. The CDR3 loop spans 14 amino acids. Germline loops: CDR1 MDHEN, CDR2 SYDVKM. V was shortened by 7 bases and J by 4 bases, with 14 bases between the two germline ends. CDR3: CASISLGSYNEQFF. The CDR3 DNA sequence: TGTGCCAGCATCTCCCTAGGATCGTACAATGAGCAGTTCTTC. The entire variable domain, with the rest obtained from reference TRBV28 and TRBJ2-1, is as follows: DVKVTQSSRYLVKRTGEKVFLECVQDMDHENMFWYRQDPGLGLRLIYFSYDVKMKEKGDIPEGYSVSREKKERFSLILESASTNQTSMYLCASISLGSYNEQFFGPGTRLTVL.

This chain uses TRBV5-1 with TRBJ2-3; D is unresolved. The CDR3 totals 13 residues. The germline V and J ends were trimmed by 1 base and 4 bases, with 7 bases remaining between them. Germline assignment: CDR1 SGHRS and CDR2 YFSETQ. The CDR3 DNA is TGCGCCAGCAGCTTGAGCTTGGCAGATACGCAGTATTTT. It codes for CASSLSLADTQYF.

This clonotype was detected only a few times. The rearrangement joins TRBV6-5 to TRBJ1-2, with D hard to call. Trimming stripped 6 bases from V and 5 bases from J, with 13 bases between. This CDR3 has 13 amino acids. CDR1 and CDR2 from the germline V gene are MNHEY and SVGAGI. CDR3 in amino acids: CASSGGIGYGYTF. DNA for the CDR3: TGTGCCAGCAGCGGAGGCATAGGGTATGGCTACACCTTC.

This clonotype was observed at least ten times. The chain couples TRBV6-5 to TRBJ2-2, with 9 bases aligning to TRBD1. CDR1 MNHEY and CDR2 SVGAGI come from the germline V gene. The J segment lost 3 bases and the V segment lost 2 bases, leaving 4 bases of the junction unmatched. This CDR3 region has 16 residues. CDR3 in DNA: TGTGCCAGCAGTTACCATGGGACAGGGTACACCGGGGAGCTGTTTTTT. It specifies CASSYHGTGYTGELFF.

This clonotype appeared a few times. CDR3 protein: CASSARRGVAYEQYF. CDR3 DNA: TGTGCCAGTAGTGCCAGGAGGGGAGTCGCCTACGAGCAGTACTTC. The chain is built from TRBV19 and TRBJ2-7, with D possibly matching TRBD2 (6 bases). V shed 5 bases and J shed 2 bases, with 16 bases lying between them. This CDR3 has 15 amino acids. Germline values: CDR1 LNHDA, CDR2 SQIVND (reference sequence).

V and J are TRBV20-1 and TRBJ2-3; D is unresolved. Germline V CDR1 and CDR2: DFQATT, SNEGSKA (reference sequence). V lost 1 base, J lost 3 bases, and 5 bases lay in between. CDR3 length: 12 amino acids. This CDR3 reads CSARASTDTQYF. CDR3 sequence (DNA): TGCAGTGCTAGAGCCTCGACAGATACGCAGTATTTT.

The chain joins TRBV5-6 to TRBJ2-2, with D perhaps TRBD2 (6 bases). The ends were cut back, 7 bases at V and 6 bases at J, with 19 bases in the middle. This CDR3 is 15 amino acids long. Germline CDR1 SGHDT, CDR2 YYEEEE. CDR3 residues: CASQLGRFASGELFF. In nucleotides, the CDR3 is TGTGCCAGCCAGCTCGGGAGATTCGCCTCCGGGGAGCTGTTTTTT.

This clonotype was recorded at least ten times. The rearrangement joins TRBV20-1 to TRBJ2-3; D is unresolved. Trimming shortened V by 3 bases and J by 2 bases, and 15 bases separated the two germline ends. Germline CDR1 is DFQATT and CDR2 is SNEGSKA (reference sequence). The CDR3 loop spans 15 amino acids. This CDR3 reads CSASSAAEPTDTQYF. CDR3 nucleotides: TGCAGTGCTAGTTCGGCGGCGGAGCCCACAGATACGCAGTATTTT.

This clonotype was detected only a few times. V gene TRBV29-1 combines with J gene TRBJ2-7, with a tentative D call TRBD1 (6 bases). The length of the CDR3 is 13 residues. CDR1 and CDR2 from the germline V gene are SQVTM and ANQGSEA. Between the trimmed V and J ends, which lost 4 bases and 4 bases, there was a span of 14 bases. The CDR3 region is CSVAQGIEYEQYF. Here the CDR3 DNA reads TGCAGCGTTGCCCAGGGGATCGAATACGAGCAGTACTTC.